This T cell receptor beta chain was recorded in a study of beta chain features in type 1 diabetes. General observations from the study: People with Type 1 diabetes carried modestly yet significantly shorter TCRB CDR3s in all four CD4+ subsets.

Of the isolated RNA, all was reverse transcribed, and so the sequenced material was expressed TCRB transcripts. Generated by immunoSEQ multiplex PCR, the TCRdb table keeps only in-frame clones and is missing some. The table has hundreds of thousands of clones, around 15% seen once; the top ten hold less than 0.025%. This clone was detected a few times. Antigen specificity is unknown. This sample includes further DNA sequences coding for the same CDR3. A single heparinised draw of approximately 110 mL on average was taken per donor. The clonotype comes from a man aged 18 to 35 with type 1 diabetes. The sequenced material came from naive CD4+ T cells from blood.

The DNA for the CDR3 is TGCGCCAGCAGCTTGGACAGCCTTAACACTGAAGCTTTCTTT. Translation: CASSLDSLNTEAFF. The rearrangement links TRBV5-1 to TRBJ1-1, with D unresolved. Trimming pared 0 bases from V and 2 bases from J, leaving 8 bases between. CDR3 size: 14 residues. CDR1 and CDR2 from the germline V gene are SGHRS and YFSETQ.